These 16 T cell receptor beta chains originate from one sample sequenced in a study of early T cells in non-severe SARS-CoV-2 infection. TCRdb reanalysed the 5' RACE reads using MiXCR and keeps one entry per CDR3 protein. The sample has about 27,000 distinct CDR3 sequences, about 4% seen once; the top ten hold 6.2%. Sequencing was performed on whole blood. The receptors shown here come from an adult who was a healthcare worker with PCR-confirmed SARS-CoV-2 infection or an uninfected control (not recorded which).

This clonotype was detected ten times or more. The DNA of the CDR3 is TGCAGCGTTGAATCCGGCACAGATACGCAGTATTTT. Amino acids: CSVESGTDTQYF. The V and J genes are TRBV29-1 and TRBJ2-3; D gene unclear. The CDR3 covers 12 residues. V gave up 2 bases and J gave up 1 base, with 4 bases separating them. Germline values: CDR1 SQVTM, CDR2 ANQGSEA.

This clonotype came up many times. The chain has TRBV20-1 and TRBJ2-7; 9 bases match TRBD2. Germline values: CDR1 DFQATT, CDR2 SNEGSKA (reference sequence). The V segment lost 6 bases and the J segment 4 bases; nucleotides outside the gene matches: 10. There are 14 residues in the CDR3. As DNA, the CDR3 is TGCAGTGCACCGTTTAGCGGGAGCAAGTACGAGCAGTACTTC. Amino acids: CSAPFSGSKYEQYF.

This clonotype was counted ten times or more. This rearrangement joins TRBV12-3 or TRBV12-4 to TRBJ2-1; 11 nucleotides align to TRBD2. This CDR3 is built from 16 residues. Losses at the gene ends were 7 bases for V and 12 bases for J; bases not matched to a gene: 17. For the CDR3, the DNA is TGTGCCAGCACCGACATAGTCCGCCTAGCGGGAGGTTCGCAGTTCTTC. This sequence encodes CASTDIVRLAGGSQFF.

This clonotype was detected ten times or more. One end of the junction does not line up with germline, which may come from a read error. The rearrangement links TRBV6-1 to TRBJ1-5; possible D gene TRBD1, 5 bases. The CDR3 runs to 15 residues. Looked up from germline, CDR1 is MNHNS and CDR2 is SASEGT. DNA of the CDR3: TGTGCCAGCAGTCAAGCAGGGTCCCGGGGCCAGCCCCAGCATTTT. Protein product: CASSQAGSRGQPQHF.

This clonotype occurred many times. The chain has TRBV5-5 and TRBJ2-7; 9 nucleotides agree with TRBD1. CDR3 length: 14 residues. V lost 1 base, J lost 2 bases, and 1 base stayed unmatched. Germline assignment: CDR1 SGHKS and CDR2 YYEKEE (reference sequence). The CDR3 spells CASSLRDRAYEQYF. DNA of the CDR3: TGTGCCAGCAGCTTGAGGGACAGGGCCTACGAGCAGTACTTC.

This clonotype was recorded many times. The genes are TRBV7-2 and TRBJ2-3, with TRBD2 identical over 9 bases. V was pared by 11 bases and J by 2 bases, with 11 bases of the junction left unmatched. The V gene's germline CDR1 is SGHTA and CDR2 FQGNSA. This CDR3 is built from 15 residues. Here the CDR3 DNA reads TGTGCCTCTCTCGGCGCTAGCGGGAACACAGATACGCAGTATTTT. Its protein is CASLGASGNTDTQYF.

This clonotype was detected ten times or more. This chain joins TRBV3-1 and TRBJ2-3, with 12 nucleotides matching TRBD2. Germline values: CDR1 LGHDT, CDR2 YNNKEL (reference sequence). There are 16 residues in the CDR3. The ends lost 3 bases at V and 4 bases at J; junction bases unmatched: 5. CDR3: CASSHASGRAADTQYF. DNA of the CDR3: TGTGCCAGCAGCCATGCTAGCGGGAGGGCTGCAGATACGCAGTATTTT.

This clonotype has a count of ten or more. The V and J genes are TRBV2 and TRBJ2-2, with 10 bases that match TRBD2. V dropped 7 bases and J dropped 1; count of bases not matched to a gene: 3. Germline CDR1 is SNHLY and CDR2 is FYNNEI. CDR3 length: 15 residues. In DNA form, the CDR3 reads TGTGCCAGCACTACTAGCGGGAAGAACACCGGGGAGCTGTTTTTT. Its translation is CASTTSGKNTGELFF.

This clonotype has a single count. A much bigger clone sits one base away, suggesting this may be a read error. The chain combines TRBV6-2 or TRBV6-3 with TRBJ1-2; D gene ambiguous. This CDR3 region has 13 residues. In germline, CDR1 is MNHEY, CDR2 SVGEGT. The CDR3 sequence is CDSSYETNYGYTF. The CDR3 DNA reads as TGTGACAGCAGTTACGAGACTAACTATGGCTACACCTTC.

Ten or more counts support this clonotype. The rearrangement joins TRBV29-1 to TRBJ2-3, with 10 bases identical to TRBD2. The V segment lost 8 bases and the J segment 1 base; nucleotides outside the gene matches: 9. CDR1 and CDR2 from the germline V gene are SQVTM and ANQGSEA. This CDR3 has 15 residues. The CDR3 is CSTTGLAGGTDTQYF. In DNA, the CDR3 is TGCAGCACAACGGGGCTAGCGGGAGGCACAGATACGCAGTATTTT.

Ten or more counts support this clonotype. This chain joins TRBV9 and TRBJ2-1; TRBD2 matches at 7 bases. V lost 4 bases and J lost 6; bases outside the gene matches: 7. Germline CDR1 SGDLS, CDR2 YYNGEE. This CDR3 is 14 amino acids long. The CDR3 nucleotides are TGTGCCAGCAGCCCGAGCGGGACCCTCAATGAGCAGTTCTTC. Its translation is CASSPSGTLNEQFF.

Many counts were recorded for this clonotype. CDR3 residues: CASSRGLVPYEQYF. Written as DNA, the CDR3 is TGTGCCAGCAGCCGCGGACTAGTCCCCTACGAGCAGTACTTC. This sequence joins TRBV21-1 and TRBJ2-7; whether TRBD2, the table's D call, matches the DNA was not checked. TRBV21-1 is assigned pseudogene status. The CDR3 extends over 14 amino acids.

This clonotype was counted at least ten times. The chain has TRBV12-3 or TRBV12-4 and TRBJ2-5; the match to TRBD2 covers 9 bases. The ends lost 8 bases at V and 5 bases at J; junction bases unmatched: 9. CDR3 length: 14 amino acids. The CDR3 region has the DNA TGTGCCAGCGGGAGGCGGGAGGGCCCGGAGACCCAGTACTTC. Its protein product is CASGRREGPETQYF.

This clonotype is labeled medium-sized. The chain couples TRBV7-9 to TRBJ2-3, with 9 bases aligning to TRBD2. The CDR3 is 15 residues long. Trimming cost V 6 bases and J 6 bases; bases outside gene matches: 10. Germline assignment: CDR1 SEHNR and CDR2 FQNEAQ (reference sequence). CDR3 region: CASRFSGRGLDTQYF. The CDR3 nucleotides read TGTGCCAGCAGATTTAGCGGGAGAGGGTTGGATACGCAGTATTTT.

This clonotype was counted at least ten times. This rearrangement joins TRBV10-1 to TRBJ2-7; 12 positions match TRBD2. CDR3 length: 18 residues. The V gene's germline CDR1 is WNHNN and CDR2 SYGVQD (reference sequence). V was clipped by 10 bases and J by 5 bases; unmatched bases: 21. CDR3 protein: CATLGGPTSGSEVDEQYF. CDR3 DNA: TGCGCCACCCTTGGCGGACCGACTAGCGGGAGTGAGGTGGACGAGCAGTACTTC.

The rearrangement links TRBV20-1 to TRBJ2-3; D call uncertain. This CDR3 is 13 amino acids long. V shed 6 bases and J shed 3 bases, with 13 bases lying between them. Germline CDR1 reads DFQATT; CDR2 reads SNEGSKA (reference sequence). The CDR3 DNA follows: TGCAGTGCCGAGGTCTCCCGTACAGATACGCAGTATTTT. As protein: CSAEVSRTDTQYF.